These T cell receptor beta chains were read from a single sample in a study of blood T cell repertoires in COVID-19. Sequencing used immunoSEQ multiplex PCR; TCRdb keeps in-frame clones, though not all of them. The sample holds about 240,000 clones; around 87% are singletons and the top ten take about 3.3%. Source material: PBMCs or T cells enriched from blood (not recorded which). The origin of the receptors is a woman in her forties with acute COVID-19. Both conserved end residues are part of each CDR3. Each record gives: clone size, D gene, V gene, J gene, CDR3 DNA, CDR3 protein. D genes are given only for firm matches. For some rows the clone size is stated as once, few or many, or as a class when expanded; others skip it.

size: -
D: -
V: TRBV20-1
J: TRBJ2-7
DNA: TGCAGTGCCCCCCTAGCCTACGAGCAGTACTTC
CDR3: CSAPLAYEQYF

size: -
D: -
V: TRBV7-9
J: TRBJ2-2
DNA: TGTGCCAGCAGAATTCGCGGGGAGCTGTTTTTT
CDR3: CASRIRGELFF

size: -
D: -
V: TRBV2
J: TRBJ2-7
DNA: TGTGCCAGCAGGGCCCCGGAGGTTTACGAGCAGTACTTC
CDR3: CASRAPEVYEQYF

size: -
D: TRBD1
V: TRBV18
J: TRBJ2-7
DNA: TGTGCCAGCTCCCGGGACAGGGGGCAAGGCTACGAGCAGTACTTC
CDR3: CASSRDRGQGYEQYF

size: -
D: -
V: TRBV9
J: TRBJ2-1
DNA: TGTGCCAGCTCCCACCCCAAGGGAGCCGGGAAGGCCTACAATGAGCAGTTCTTC
CDR3: CASSHPKGAGKAYNEQFF

size: -
D: TRBD2
V: TRBV4-1
J: TRBJ2-7
DNA: TGCGCCAGCAGCCAAGATGCAGCGGGAGGTCTACGGGAGCAGTACTTC
CDR3: CASSQDAAGGLREQYF

size: -
D: -
V: TRBV19
J: TRBJ2-7
DNA: TGTGCCAGTAGTATTGTGGGGAGCTCCTACGAGCAGTACTTC
CDR3: CASSIVGSSYEQYF

size: few
D: -
V: TRBV11-3
J: TRBJ1-6
DNA: TGTGCCAGCAGCCCCGGGAATTCACCCCTCCACTTT
CDR3: CASSPGNSPLHF

size: -
D: TRBD1
V: TRBV7-3
J: TRBJ2-5
DNA: TGTGCCAGCAGCTGGGGACAGGGTTTGATTGGGGAGACCCAGTACTTC
CDR3: CASSWGQGLIGETQYF

size: -
D: -
V: TRBV2
J: TRBJ1-2
DNA: TGTGCCAGCAGTGCCCCCGGCGTCCGCGGGTATGGCTACACCTTC
CDR3: CASSAPGVRGYGYTF

size: -
D: TRBD2
V: TRBV7-9
J: TRBJ2-1
DNA: TGTGCCAGCAGCCCCGGACTAGCGGAATCCAATGAGCAGTTCTTC
CDR3: CASSPGLAESNEQFF

size: -
D: -
V: TRBV7-2
J: TRBJ2-5
DNA: TGTGCCAGCAGCTTAGTCGGAGATGGAGAGACCCAGTACTTC
CDR3: CASSLVGDGETQYF

size: -
D: TRBD2
V: TRBV19
J: TRBJ2-2
DNA: TGTGCCAGTAGTATAGCCCCTGGGCTAGCGGGAGGCAACACCGGGGAGCTGTTTTTT
CDR3: CASSIAPGLAGGNTGELFF

size: -
D: TRBD2
V: TRBV4-1
J: TRBJ2-1
DNA: TGCGCCAGCAGCCAACCAAGGAGCGGGAGAGGCCACAATGAGCAGTTCTTC
CDR3: CASSQPRSGRGHNEQFF

size: -
D: -
V: TRBV7-9
J: TRBJ2-1
DNA: TGTGCCAGCAGCCCGAACAGGGGACTAGGCCCAATGGGTGAGCAGTTCTTC
CDR3: CASSPNRGLGPMGEQFF

size: -
D: TRBD2
V: TRBV6-2/TRBV6-3
J: TRBJ2-7
DNA: TGTGCCAGCAGTTACAATCAAGCGGGATTCTACGAGCAGTACTTC
CDR3: CASSYNQAGFYEQYF

size: -
D: -
V: TRBV19
J: TRBJ1-2
DNA: TGTGCCAGTAGTATAGGAACAAGCTATGGCTACACCTTC
CDR3: CASSIGTSYGYTF

size: -
D: TRBD1
V: TRBV7-9
J: TRBJ1-2
DNA: TGTGCCAGCAGCCGGGGACAGGAGGGATACTATGGCTACACCTTC
CDR3: CASSRGQEGYYGYTF

size: -
D: TRBD1
V: TRBV5-6
J: TRBJ1-2
DNA: TGTGCCAGCAGCTTCTGGACCCAGGGGGACTATGGCTACACCTTC
CDR3: CASSFWTQGDYGYTF

size: -
D: TRBD2
V: TRBV24-1
J: TRBJ2-1
DNA: TGTGCCACCAGTGATTCCGGGACTAGGGGGATCAATGAGCAGTTCTTC
CDR3: CATSDSGTRGINEQFF

size: once
D: TRBD2
V: TRBV30
J: TRBJ2-1
DNA: TGTGCCTGGAACCACGGACTAGCGGGACCCAATGAGCAGTTCTTC
CDR3: CAWNHGLAGPNEQFF

size: -
D: -
V: TRBV11-2
J: TRBJ1-5
DNA: TGTGCCAGCAGCTTAGTTGGGAGAAATCAGCCCCAGCATTTT
CDR3: CASSLVGRNQPQHF

size: -
D: -
V: TRBV4-1
J: TRBJ1-1
DNA: TGCGCCAGCAGCCAGCTAGCGGGACTGAACACTGAAGCTTTCTTT
CDR3: CASSQLAGLNTEAFF

size: -
D: -
V: TRBV7-9
J: TRBJ1-6
DNA: TGTGCCAGCAGCTTAGACGGTTCACCCCTCCACTTT
CDR3: CASSLDGSPLHF

size: -
D: TRBD1
V: TRBV18
J: TRBJ1-5
DNA: TGTGCCAGCTCACCAACAGGGGTCGGCCTCAATCAGCCCCAGCATTTT
CDR3: CASSPTGVGLNQPQHF

size: -
D: TRBD1
V: TRBV19
J: TRBJ1-5
DNA: TGTGCCAGCGGGACAGGGGGTATTCAGCCCCAGCATTTT
CDR3: CASGTGGIQPQHF

size: -
D: TRBD2
V: TRBV6-6
J: TRBJ2-1
DNA: TGTGCCAGCAGTCCCACTGGACTAGCCAATGAGCAGTTCTTC
CDR3: CASSPTGLANEQFF

size: -
D: -
V: TRBV6-5
J: TRBJ1-2
DNA: TGTGCCAGCAGTCCTCGGACAGAATCTTATGGCTACACCTTC
CDR3: CASSPRTESYGYTF

size: -
D: TRBD2
V: TRBV7-6
J: TRBJ2-1
DNA: TGTGCCAGCAGCCTGGGACTAGCTGTTGGATCCTACAATGAGCAGTTCTTC
CDR3: CASSLGLAVGSYNEQFF

size: -
D: TRBD1
V: TRBV24-1
J: TRBJ2-7
DNA: TGTGCCACCAGTGATGACGGGACAGGGGGCAATCCCTACGAGCAGTACTTC
CDR3: CATSDDGTGGNPYEQYF

size: -
D: TRBD1
V: TRBV24-1
J: TRBJ1-6
DNA: TGTGCCACCCCGTCTCCTGGACAGGGGATATCACCCCTCCACTTT
CDR3: CATPSPGQGISPLHF

size: -
D: -
V: TRBV2
J: TRBJ2-2
DNA: TGTGCCAGCAGTTTGGAGACCGGGGAGCTGTTTTTT
CDR3: CASSLETGELFF

size: -
D: TRBD1
V: TRBV2
J: TRBJ1-1
DNA: TGTGCCAGCAGTACCCCCCGAACAGGGGGAAACACTGAAGCTTTCTTT
CDR3: CASSTPRTGGNTEAFF

size: -
D: -
V: TRBV14
J: TRBJ2-7
DNA: TGTGCCAGCAGCTCTACCTCCGAGCAGTACTTC
CDR3: CASSSTSEQYF

size: -
D: TRBD2
V: TRBV3-1/TRBV3-2
J: TRBJ2-3
DNA: TGTGCCAGCAGCCAAGATCTAGCGGGAGGTTTGGGTACGCAGTATTTT
CDR3: CASSQDLAGGLGTQYF

size: -
D: -
V: TRBV27
J: TRBJ1-2
DNA: TGTGCCAGCAGTCCGACCCCGACACTTAACTATGGCTACACCTTC
CDR3: CASSPTPTLNYGYTF

size: few
D: TRBD2
V: TRBV7-2
J: TRBJ2-1
DNA: TGTGCCAGCAGCCTAACTAGCGGGAGGAACAATGAGCAGTTCTTC
CDR3: CASSLTSGRNNEQFF

size: -
D: -
V: TRBV12-5
J: TRBJ2-7
DNA: TGTGCTAGTGCCCCCAGCGGGACAACCTACGAGCAGTACTTC
CDR3: CASAPSGTTYEQYF

size: -
D: -
V: TRBV28
J: TRBJ2-5
DNA: TGTGCCAGCAAGACATACCAAGAGACCCAGTACTTC
CDR3: CASKTYQETQYF

size: -
D: TRBD2
V: TRBV6-4
J: TRBJ2-3
DNA: TGTGCCAGCAGTGACCTGGGACTAGCATCAGATACGCAGTATTTT
CDR3: CASSDLGLASDTQYF

size: -
D: TRBD2
V: TRBV15
J: TRBJ2-3
DNA: TGTGCCACCAGCAGAGGGCTAGCGGGAGGTAACCCCGGCACAGATACGCAGTATTTT
CDR3: CATSRGLAGGNPGTDTQYF

size: -
D: -
V: TRBV7-8
J: TRBJ1-6
DNA: TGTGCCAGCAGCTTAGTCATATTTCAGTATTCACCCCTCCACTTT
CDR3: CASSLVIFQYSPLHF

size: once
D: TRBD2
V: TRBV19
J: TRBJ2-7
DNA: TGTGCCAGTAGTCGACAACTAGCGGGGGGCTACGAGCAGTACTTC
CDR3: CASSRQLAGGYEQYF

size: -
D: TRBD1
V: TRBV29-1
J: TRBJ1-6
DNA: TGCAGCGTCCAGACAGGGAATAATTCACCCCTCCACTTT
CDR3: CSVQTGNNSPLHF

size: -
D: -
V: TRBV24-1
J: TRBJ2-2
DNA: TGTGCCACCAGTGACCTTGACAGCGGGGAGCTGTTTTTT
CDR3: CATSDLDSGELFF